The 8 T cell receptor beta chains presented below share a single source sample, sequenced in a study of CD8+ T cells in alopecia areata (dated by TCRdb to 2017 to 2018). Receptors were amplified or captured by the immunoSEQ multiplex PCR assay. RNA was extracted from all samples and reverse transcribed into cDNA, which served as template for TCR sequencing. In its TCRdb copy, this immuneACCESS table keeps in-frame sequences only and misses some clones. Where compared with another copy, unresolved V genes explain less than half of these, and the others have no known cause. The sample records more than 95,000 clones, 61% of which are singletons. The ten largest account for around 5.7% of the sample. The sample's time point label, in plain terms: about four weeks on oral tofacitinib. The treatment or condition label, as the study defines it: oral pan-JAK inhibitor, 5-10 mg twice daily. This material consisted of CD4+ T cells sorted from blood, taken at week 4, from a patient treated with tofacitinib. These receptors all come from a human donor with alopecia areata.

The chain employs TRBV7-2 and TRBJ2-5; D remains ambiguous. This CDR3 contains 13 residues. Trimming took 5 bases from V and 4 from J, leaving 11 bases between them. Looked up from germline, CDR1 is SGHTA and CDR2 is FQGNSA. The CDR3 DNA reads as TGTGCCAGCAGCACCAATTTGGGAGAGACCCAGTACTTC. It is translated as CASSTNLGETQYF.

V gene TRBV2 combines with J gene TRBJ2-5, with 8 bases identical to TRBD2. The CDR3 loop spans 14 amino acids. After removal of 4 bases from V and 5 bases from J, the junction contained 6 bases not matched to a gene. CDR1 and CDR2 (germline): SNHLY, FYNNEI. The CDR3 sequence: CASSGSGGGETQYF. CDR3 DNA sequence: TGTGCCAGCAGTGGCTCGGGGGGGGGCGAGACCCAGTACTTC.

V gene TRBV9 combines with J gene TRBJ2-7, with TRBD2 matching 10 bases. There are 14 residues in the CDR3. CDR1 and CDR2 from the germline V gene are SGDLS and YYNGEE. V trimming: 3 bases; J trimming: 4 bases; junction bases outside the gene matches: 4. CDR3 protein: CASSALAGVYEQYF. DNA for the CDR3: TGTGCCAGCAGCGCGCTAGCGGGAGTTTACGAGCAGTACTTC.

The V gene is TRBV9, the J gene TRBJ1-6; D is undetermined. Per germline, CDR1 SGDLS and CDR2 YYNGEE. Trimming took 4 bases from V and 14 from J, leaving 19 bases between them. The CDR3 has 14 residues. The CDR3 DNA reads as TGTGCCAGCAGCCCCGAGACAAACCCTACGACCCTCCACTTT. Its protein is CASSPETNPTTLHF.

The chain recombines TRBV6-6 with TRBJ2-2; D not certain. CDR1 and CDR2 (germline): MNHNY, SVGAGI (reference sequence). V shed 4 bases and J shed 0 bases, with 9 bases lying between them. The CDR3 length is 15 residues. This CDR3 reads CASSSVAANTGELFF. Written as DNA, the CDR3 is TGTGCCAGCAGTTCGGTAGCAGCGAACACCGGGGAGCTGTTTTTT.

This clone has just a few counts. This chain joins TRBV30 and TRBJ2-5, with 9 positions matching TRBD2. V was clipped by 7 bases and J by 5 bases; unmatched bases: 8. The CDR3 sequence is 13 residues long. The V gene's germline CDR1 is GTSNPN and CDR2 SVGIG (reference sequence). CDR3 amino acids: CASSSGERETQYF. DNA of the CDR3: TGTGCCTCATCTAGCGGGGAGAGGGAGACCCAGTACTTC.

This chain links TRBV10-3 with TRBJ1-3, with a possible D match to TRBD1 (5 bases). V lost 6 bases, J lost 4 bases, and 13 bases lay in between. In germline, CDR1 is ENHRY, CDR2 SYGVKD. This CDR3 is 14 amino acids long. The CDR3 nucleotides are TGTGCCATCAGCGCTCAGGGATCCGGAAACACCATATATTTT. Its protein is CAISAQGSGNTIYF.

J is TRBJ1-5 and V is TRBV30; D is unclear. The germline V and J ends were trimmed by 5 bases and 6 bases, with 14 bases remaining between them. This CDR3 region has 13 residues. Germline V CDR1 and CDR2: GTSNPN, SVGIG (reference sequence). CDR3 sequence reads: CAWGTVGAQPQHF. CDR3 coding DNA: TGTGCCTGGGGTACTGTGGGAGCTCAGCCCCAGCATTTT.